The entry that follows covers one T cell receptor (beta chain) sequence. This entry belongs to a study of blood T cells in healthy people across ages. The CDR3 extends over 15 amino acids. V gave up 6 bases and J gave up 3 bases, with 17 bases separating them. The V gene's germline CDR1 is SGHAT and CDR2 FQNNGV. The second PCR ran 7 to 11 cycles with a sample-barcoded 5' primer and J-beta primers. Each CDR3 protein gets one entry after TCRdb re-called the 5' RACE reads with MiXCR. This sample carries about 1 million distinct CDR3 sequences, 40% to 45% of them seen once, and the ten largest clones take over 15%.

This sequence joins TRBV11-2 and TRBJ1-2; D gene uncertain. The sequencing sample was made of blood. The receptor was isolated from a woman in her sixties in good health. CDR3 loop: CASRASPPRDYGYTF. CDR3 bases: TGTGCCAGCAGAGCTAGCCCTCCGAGGGACTATGGCTACACCTTC.